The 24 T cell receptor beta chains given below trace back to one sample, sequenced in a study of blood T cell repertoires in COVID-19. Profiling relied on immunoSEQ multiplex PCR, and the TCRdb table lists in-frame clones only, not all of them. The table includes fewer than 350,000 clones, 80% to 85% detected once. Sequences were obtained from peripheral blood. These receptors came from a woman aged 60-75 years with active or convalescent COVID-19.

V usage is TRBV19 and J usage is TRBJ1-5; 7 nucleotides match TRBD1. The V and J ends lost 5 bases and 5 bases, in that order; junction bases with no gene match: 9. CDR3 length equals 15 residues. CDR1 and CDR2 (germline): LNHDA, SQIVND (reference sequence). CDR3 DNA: TGTGCCAGTAGTGTTCTAGGGGGCGGAGATCAGCCCCAGCATTTT. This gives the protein CASSVLGGGDQPQHF.

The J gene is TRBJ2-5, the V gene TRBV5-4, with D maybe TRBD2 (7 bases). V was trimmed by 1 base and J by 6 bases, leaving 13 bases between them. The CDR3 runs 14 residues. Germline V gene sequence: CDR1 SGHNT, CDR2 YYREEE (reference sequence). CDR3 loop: CASSLWGGQKTQYF. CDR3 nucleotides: TGTGCCAGCAGCTTGTGGGGGGGGCAGAAGACCCAGTACTTC. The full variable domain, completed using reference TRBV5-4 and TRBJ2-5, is ETGVTQSPTHLIKTRGQQVTLRCSSQSGHNTVSWYQQALGQGPQFIFQYYREEENGRGNFPPRFSGLQFPNYSSELNVNALELDDSALYLCASSLWGGQKTQYFGPGTRLLVL.

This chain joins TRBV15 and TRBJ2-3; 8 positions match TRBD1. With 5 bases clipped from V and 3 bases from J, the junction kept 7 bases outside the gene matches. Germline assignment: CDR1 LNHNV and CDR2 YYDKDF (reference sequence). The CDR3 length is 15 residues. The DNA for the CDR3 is TGTGCCACCAGCTCAAGGGACAGGTCAACAGATACGCAGTATTTT. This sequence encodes CATSSRDRSTDTQYF.

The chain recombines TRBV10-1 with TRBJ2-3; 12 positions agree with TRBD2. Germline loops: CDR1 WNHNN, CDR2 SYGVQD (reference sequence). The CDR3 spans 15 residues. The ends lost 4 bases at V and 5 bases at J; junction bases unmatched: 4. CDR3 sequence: CASSASSGGGDTQYF. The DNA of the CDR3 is TGCGCCAGCAGTGCGTCTAGCGGGGGGGGAGATACGCAGTATTTT.

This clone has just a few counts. CDR3 coding DNA: TGTGCCAGCAGCGACTGGGATCGGGGGTGGGATAATTCACCCCTCCACTTT. Translation gives CASSDWDRGWDNSPLHF. The chain recombines TRBV5-4 with TRBJ1-6; TRBD1 is a possible D gene (5 bases). Germline V lookup: CDR1 SGHNT, CDR2 YYREEE (reference sequence). This CDR3 is 17 amino acids long. V was pared by 4 bases and J by 5 bases, with 19 bases between.

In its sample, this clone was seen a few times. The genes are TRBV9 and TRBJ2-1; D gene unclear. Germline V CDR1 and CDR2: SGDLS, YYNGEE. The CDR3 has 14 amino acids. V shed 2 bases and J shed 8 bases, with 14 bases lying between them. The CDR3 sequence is CASSVHGFEDEQFF. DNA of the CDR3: TGTGCCAGCAGCGTTCACGGGTTCGAGGATGAGCAGTTCTTC.

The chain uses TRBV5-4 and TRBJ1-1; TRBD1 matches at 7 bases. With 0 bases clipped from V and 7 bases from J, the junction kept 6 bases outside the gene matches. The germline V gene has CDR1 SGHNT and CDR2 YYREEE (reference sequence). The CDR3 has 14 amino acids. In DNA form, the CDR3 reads TGTGCCAGCAGCTTGGGAGGGACAGTCCATGAAGCTTTCTTT. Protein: CASSLGGTVHEAFF.

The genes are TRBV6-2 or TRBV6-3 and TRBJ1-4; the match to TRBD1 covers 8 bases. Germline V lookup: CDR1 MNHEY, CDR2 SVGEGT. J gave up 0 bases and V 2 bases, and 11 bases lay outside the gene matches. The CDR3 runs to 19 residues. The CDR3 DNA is TGTGCCAGCAGTTACGGGGGGCAGGGGGCAGCTGCAACTAATGAAAAACTGTTTTTT. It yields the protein CASSYGGQGAAATNEKLFF.

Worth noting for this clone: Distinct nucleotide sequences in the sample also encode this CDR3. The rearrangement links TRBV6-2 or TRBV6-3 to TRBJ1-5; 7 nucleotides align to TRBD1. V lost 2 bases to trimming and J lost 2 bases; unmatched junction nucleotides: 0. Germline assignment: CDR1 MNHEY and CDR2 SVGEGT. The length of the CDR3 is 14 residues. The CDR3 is CASSYTGGNQPQHF. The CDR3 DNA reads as TGTGCCAGCAGTTACACAGGGGGCAATCAGCCCCAGCATTTT.

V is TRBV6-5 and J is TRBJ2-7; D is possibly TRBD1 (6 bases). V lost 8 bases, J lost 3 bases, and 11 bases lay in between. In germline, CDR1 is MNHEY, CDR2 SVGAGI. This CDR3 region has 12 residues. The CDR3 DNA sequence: TGTGCCAGCGACAGGTCCTTCTACGAGCAGTACTTC. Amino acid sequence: CASDRSFYEQYF.

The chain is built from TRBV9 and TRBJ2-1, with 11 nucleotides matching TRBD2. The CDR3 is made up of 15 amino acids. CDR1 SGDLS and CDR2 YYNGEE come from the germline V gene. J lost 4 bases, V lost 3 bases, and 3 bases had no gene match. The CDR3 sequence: CASSGSSGGYNEQFF. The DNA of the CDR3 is TGTGCCAGCAGCGGGTCTAGCGGGGGGTACAATGAGCAGTTCTTC.

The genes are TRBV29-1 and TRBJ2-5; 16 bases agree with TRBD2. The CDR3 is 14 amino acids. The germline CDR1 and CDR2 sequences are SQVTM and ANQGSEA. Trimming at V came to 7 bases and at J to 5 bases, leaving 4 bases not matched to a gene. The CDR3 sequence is CSAGTSGGVETQYF. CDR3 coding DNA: TGCAGCGCGGGGACTAGCGGGGGGGTGGAGACCCAGTACTTC.

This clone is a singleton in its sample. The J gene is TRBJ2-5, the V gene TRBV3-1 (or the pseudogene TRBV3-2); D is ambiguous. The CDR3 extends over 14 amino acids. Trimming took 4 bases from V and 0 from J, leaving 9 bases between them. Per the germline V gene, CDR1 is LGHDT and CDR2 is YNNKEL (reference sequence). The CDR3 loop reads CASSPSGYQETQYF. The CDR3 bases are TGTGCCAGCAGCCCGTCCGGGTACCAAGAGACCCAGTACTTC.

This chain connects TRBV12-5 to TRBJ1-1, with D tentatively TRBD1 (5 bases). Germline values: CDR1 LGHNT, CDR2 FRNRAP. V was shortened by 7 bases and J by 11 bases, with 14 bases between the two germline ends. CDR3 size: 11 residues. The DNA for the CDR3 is TGTGCTAGTGCCGAAGGGGCTAAGGCTTTCTTT. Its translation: CASAEGAKAFF.

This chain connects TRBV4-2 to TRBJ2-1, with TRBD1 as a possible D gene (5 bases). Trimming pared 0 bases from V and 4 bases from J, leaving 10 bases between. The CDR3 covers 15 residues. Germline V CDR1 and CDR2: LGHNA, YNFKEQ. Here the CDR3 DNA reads TGTGCCAGCAGCCAAGATAGACAGATTTACAATGAGCAGTTCTTC. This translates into CASSQDRQIYNEQFF.

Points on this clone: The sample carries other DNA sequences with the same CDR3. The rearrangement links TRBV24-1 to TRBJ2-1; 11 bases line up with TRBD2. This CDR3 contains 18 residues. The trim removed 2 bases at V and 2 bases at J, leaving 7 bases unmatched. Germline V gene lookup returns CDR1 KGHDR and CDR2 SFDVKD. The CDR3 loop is CATSDSRTSGGTYNEQFF. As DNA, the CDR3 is TGTGCCACCAGTGATTCCCGAACTAGCGGGGGAACCTACAATGAGCAGTTCTTC.

The CDR3 nucleotides read TGTGCCAGCAGCTTAGTCGTGGGCTATAGCAATCAGCCCCAGCATTTT. Amino acids: CASSLVVGYSNQPQHF. The J gene is TRBJ1-5, the V gene TRBV7-2; D not certain. Germline values: CDR1 SGHTA, CDR2 FQGNSA. The V gene lost 1 base and the J gene lost 0 bases, with 10 bases spanning the gap. This CDR3 is built from 16 residues.

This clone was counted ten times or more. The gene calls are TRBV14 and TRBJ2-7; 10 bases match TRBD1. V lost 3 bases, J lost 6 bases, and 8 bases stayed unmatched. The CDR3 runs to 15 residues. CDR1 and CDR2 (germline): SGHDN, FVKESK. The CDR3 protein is CASSHWDRGRREQYF. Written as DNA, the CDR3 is TGTGCCAGCAGCCATTGGGACAGGGGTCGTCGCGAGCAGTACTTC.

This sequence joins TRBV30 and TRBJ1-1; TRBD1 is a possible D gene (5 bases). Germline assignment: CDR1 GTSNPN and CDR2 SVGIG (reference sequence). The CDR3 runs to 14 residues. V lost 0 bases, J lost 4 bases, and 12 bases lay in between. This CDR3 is CAWSVSGRGTEAFF. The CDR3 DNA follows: TGTGCCTGGAGTGTGTCAGGGAGGGGCACTGAAGCTTTCTTT.

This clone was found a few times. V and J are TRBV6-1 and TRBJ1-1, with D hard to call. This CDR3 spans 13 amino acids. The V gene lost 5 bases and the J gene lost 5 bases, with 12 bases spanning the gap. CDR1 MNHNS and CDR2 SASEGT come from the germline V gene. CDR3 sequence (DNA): TGTGCCAGCAGTCAACCAGAGGAGACTGAAGCTTTCTTT. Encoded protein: CASSQPEETEAFF.

The CDR3 protein is CASSLDRAGQPQHF. The CDR3 DNA follows: TGTGCCAGCAGCTTAGACAGGGCGGGTCAGCCCCAGCATTTT. The chain couples TRBV7-2 to TRBJ1-5; D possibly corresponds to TRBD1 (6 bases). Deletions cut 1 base from V and 6 bases from J, with 10 bases between. CDR3 size: 14 residues. The germline V gene has CDR1 SGHTA and CDR2 FQGNSA.

The CDR3 coding sequence is TGTGCCATCAGATCCGGGACAGATGTTCCAGATACGCAGTATTTT. Protein product: CAIRSGTDVPDTQYF. This chain uses TRBV10-3 with TRBJ2-3; TRBD1 matches 7 bases. J gave up 4 bases and V 6 bases, and 10 bases lay outside the gene matches. The CDR3 is 15 residues long. Germline V gives CDR1 ENHRY, CDR2 SYGVKD.

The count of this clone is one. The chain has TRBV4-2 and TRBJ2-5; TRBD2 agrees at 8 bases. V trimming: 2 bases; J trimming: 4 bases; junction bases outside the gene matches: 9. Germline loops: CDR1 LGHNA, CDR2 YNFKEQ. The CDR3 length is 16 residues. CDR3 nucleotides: TGTGCCAGCAGCCAAAACCCGGGGGGGCTTCGAGAGACCCAGTACTTC. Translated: CASSQNPGGLRETQYF.

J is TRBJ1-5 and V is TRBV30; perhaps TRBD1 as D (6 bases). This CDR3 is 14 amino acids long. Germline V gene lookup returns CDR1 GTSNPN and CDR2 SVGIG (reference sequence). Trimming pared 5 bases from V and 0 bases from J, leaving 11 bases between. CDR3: CAWSGHFSNQPQHF. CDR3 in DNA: TGTGCCTGGTCGGGACATTTTAGCAATCAGCCCCAGCATTTT.